Below are 13 T cell receptor beta chains sequenced from a single sample in a study of blood T cell repertoires in COVID-19. Measured with immunoSEQ multiplex PCR; TCRdb has only the in-frame clones, and not every one. Of roughly 300,000 clones in the sample, roughly nine tenths were seen once. Material: peripheral blood. The origin of the receptors is a woman between 25 and 40 years old with COVID-19, enrolled during active disease.

This clone was seen once. The chain couples TRBV7-2 to TRBJ2-3, with 8 bases identical to TRBD2. The CDR3 is 15 residues long. The ends lost 3 bases at V and 9 bases at J; junction bases unmatched: 11. The germline CDR1 and CDR2 sequences are SGHTA and FQGNSA. CDR3 coding DNA: TGTGCCAGCAGCTTTTATTCGGGCGGGGGGTCGACGCAGTATTTT. This codes for CASSFYSGGGSTQYF.

The chain carries TRBV7-8 and TRBJ2-1, with 8 bases aligning to TRBD1. With V trimmed by 4 bases and J by 3 bases, 2 bases remained unmatched. This CDR3 has 14 amino acids. CDR1 SGHVS and CDR2 FQNEAQ come from the germline V gene. The CDR3 coding sequence is TGTGCCAGCAGCTCCGGACAGGGCTACAATGAGCAGTTCTTC. Its translation is CASSSGQGYNEQFF.

The rearrangement joins TRBV7-2 to TRBJ1-6; D remains unclear. The CDR3 runs to 15 residues. Germline CDR1 reads SGHTA; CDR2 reads FQGNSA. The V end was cut by 2 bases, the J end by 0 bases, with 5 bases between. CDR3 DNA sequence: TGTGCCAGCAGCTTAAGTAGCTCCTATAATTCACCCCTCCACTTT. Protein sequence: CASSLSSSYNSPLHF.

V usage is TRBV4-1 and J usage is TRBJ2-1, with a possible D match to TRBD2 (6 bases). Trimming removed 0 bases at V and 4 bases at J, with 22 bases between. Germline V CDR1 and CDR2: MGHRA, YSYEKL. CDR3 size: 19 residues. DNA of the CDR3: TGCGCCAGCAGCCAAGATCCCCAGGACATTGGCGGGGTTTACAATGAGCAGTTCTTC. Translating it yields CASSQDPQDIGGVYNEQFF.

The CDR3 sequence: CASTLSSGVGDTQYF. For the CDR3, the DNA is TGTGCCAGTACTTTGTCCAGCGGCGTAGGAGATACGCAGTATTTT. This chain uses TRBV11-2 with TRBJ2-3, with D maybe TRBD2 (5 bases). The CDR3 loop spans 15 amino acids. Per the germline V gene, CDR1 is SGHAT and CDR2 is FQNNGV. The V and J ends lost 9 bases and 5 bases respectively, with 21 bases between them.

The rearrangement links TRBV5-6 to TRBJ1-1; 8 bases line up with TRBD1. Germline V CDR1 and CDR2: SGHDT, YYEEEE. CDR3 length: 14 amino acids. The ends lost 1 base at V and 8 bases at J; junction bases unmatched: 7. The CDR3 protein is CASSLMGQVKEAFF. The CDR3 coding sequence is TGTGCCAGCAGCTTGATGGGACAGGTGAAAGAAGCTTTCTTT.

The genes are TRBV3-1 (or the pseudogene TRBV3-2) and TRBJ1-2, with a weak D call TRBD1 (5 bases). This CDR3 contains 15 residues. The germline gives CDR1 LGHDT, CDR2 YNNKEL (reference sequence). The V end was cut by 0 bases, the J end by 6 bases, with 14 bases between. The CDR3 coding sequence is TGTGCCAGCAGCCAAGAGGAGGGGTCGGCAGATGGCTACACCTTC. It specifies CASSQEEGSADGYTF.

The CDR3 DNA sequence: TGTGCCAGCAGCTTAGAAGCGGAGCGGGGGGGCACCTACAATGAGCAGTTCTTC. It yields the protein CASSLEAERGGTYNEQFF. The chain employs TRBV11-3 and TRBJ2-1; 10 positions match TRBD2. The CDR3 is made up of 18 amino acids. V was clipped by 0 bases and J by 2 bases; unmatched bases: 7. The germline V gene encodes CDR1 SGHNT and CDR2 YENEEA.

The V call is TRBV7-2, the J call TRBJ2-1; TRBD2 aligns across 8 bases. Germline-derived CDR1 and CDR2 are SGHTA and FQGNSA. The ends lost 1 base at V and 4 bases at J; junction bases unmatched: 6. The CDR3 is made up of 16 amino acids. The CDR3 DNA is TGTGCCAGCAGCTTAGTATCGGGCGGGGGGTACAATGAGCAGTTCTTC. Residues: CASSLVSGGGYNEQFF.

The rearrangement joins TRBV19 to TRBJ2-7, with D possibly TRBD2 on 6 matching bases. The germline V gene has CDR1 LNHDA and CDR2 SQIVND (reference sequence). CDR3 length: 14 amino acids. V was shortened by 2 bases and J by 0 bases, with 8 bases between the two germline ends. The CDR3 DNA follows: TGTGCCAGTAGTATACCGGGACTCTCCTACGAGCAGTACTTC. This codes for CASSIPGLSYEQYF. The entire variable domain, with the rest obtained from reference TRBV19 and TRBJ2-7, is as follows: DGGITQSPKYLFRKEGQNVTLSCEQNLNHDAMYWYRQDPGQGLRLIYYSQIVNDFQKGDIAEGYSVSREKKESFPLTVTSAQKNPTAFYLCASSIPGLSYEQYFGPGTRLTVT.

The CDR3 nucleotides are TGTGCCAGCAGCCAACTAGCGGCTAGCACAGATACGCAGTATTTT. It encodes CASSQLAASTDTQYF. The V gene is TRBV27, the J gene TRBJ2-3; 8 bases match TRBD2. CDR1 MNHEY and CDR2 SMNVEV come from the germline V gene (reference sequence). The junction had 5 bases not matched to a gene; V was cut back by 6 bases and J by 0 bases. This CDR3 is built from 15 residues.

The chain carries TRBV7-8 and TRBJ1-3, with 7 bases lining up with TRBD1. Germline loops: CDR1 SGHVS, CDR2 FQNEAQ. CDR3 length: 15 residues. The V and J ends lost 3 bases and 4 bases, in that order; junction bases with no gene match: 6. The CDR3: CASSFPTGTGNTIYF. In DNA, the CDR3 is TGTGCCAGCAGCTTCCCGACAGGGACGGGAAACACCATATATTTT.

In regard to this clone: Other nucleotide sequences in the sample specify the same CDR3. J is TRBJ2-1 and V is TRBV9; 9 positions match TRBD2. CDR1 and CDR2 from the germline V gene are SGDLS and YYNGEE. V shed 2 bases, J shed 2 bases, and the junction held 2 bases outside the gene matches. This CDR3 contains 15 residues. CDR3 in DNA: TGTGCCAGCAGCGTCGGCGGGGGGGCCTACAATGAGCAGTTCTTC. Encoded protein: CASSVGGGAYNEQFF. Full variable domain (rest looked up from reference TRBV9 and TRBJ2-1): DSGVTQTPKHLITATGQRVTLRCSPRSGDLSVYWYQQSLDQGLQFLIQYYNGEERAKGNILERFSAQQFPDLHSELNLSSLELGDSALYFCASSVGGGAYNEQFFGPGTRLTVL.